The source of this T cell receptor (beta chain) is a study of beta chain features in type 1 diabetes. Expressed TCRB transcripts were sequenced because the entire RNA isolate underwent reverse transcription. Assay used: immunoSEQ multiplex PCR; TCRdb lists only in-frame clones, some missing. The sample contains about 900,000 clones, roughly 15% of which appear only once. On this clone itself: Antigen specificity is unknown.

V was clipped by 1 base and J by 0 bases; unmatched bases: 11. The CDR3 totals 20 residues. Germline V gene lookup returns CDR1 SGHVS and CDR2 FQNEAQ. Study conclusions and caveats: Within the patient group, naive, central memory and Treg TCRB repertoires appeared more similar to each other than within healthy donors.

Material: naive CD4+ T cells from blood. The chain recombines TRBV7-8 with TRBJ2-6, with TRBD1 matching 8 bases. The sequence was collected from a young woman in good health. The CDR3 DNA follows: TGTGCCAGCAGCTTAGTTAGTTTTGGACAGGGTTCCTCTGGGGCCAACGTCCTGACTTTC. Translating gives CASSLVSFGQGSSGANVLTF.